This T cell receptor (beta chain) comes out of a study of Ad26.COV2.S vaccination and SARS-CoV-2 variants. This sample's treatment: some 20 received Ad26.COV2.S at low or high dose, single or two shots; 5 received placebo; per-sample allocation not given. The study sampled participants on day 63 after the first vaccine or placebo injection. Clones were sequenced by immunoSEQ multiplex PCR, and TCRdb holds only the in-frame ones, with some missing. The table lists over 400,000 clones, around 92% of them singletons. The germline V gene encodes CDR1 MNHNS and CDR2 SASEGT. CDR3 length: 15 amino acids. V shed 0 bases and J shed 4 bases, with 10 bases lying between them.

The TCR sequence derives from a person aged 18-60 years who received the Ad26.COV2.S COVID-19 vaccine or a placebo. The chain combines TRBV6-1 with TRBJ2-1, with no clear D. The specimen was peripheral blood, collected in a trial of Ad26.COV2.S vaccine versus placebo. The CDR3: CASSEALAGYNEQFF. The CDR3 DNA reads as TGTGCCAGCAGTGAAGCATTAGCCGGGTACAATGAGCAGTTCTTC.